Listed below are T cell receptor beta chains from one sample, sequenced in a study of shared clonotypes between healthy human individuals. Clones were sequenced by immunoSEQ multiplex PCR, and TCRdb holds only the in-frame ones, with some missing. The sample holds approximately 810,000 clones; around 93% are singletons and the top ten take around 24%. The sample taken for sequencing was naive CD8+ T cells sorted from blood. Source of these receptors: a man aged 30-40 years in good health. The CDR3 runs from the conserved cysteine through the conserved F or W. A D gene is named only where the DNA matches it firmly. Size is stated for part of the rows, as once, few or many counts, or as a class when the clone is expanded.

. TRBD2 10 TRBJ2-7 TRBV2 TGTGCCAGCAGTGGGACTAGGCGGTACTTC CASSGTRRYF
. . 13 TRBJ2-7 TRBV6-5 TGTGCCAGCAGTTACGGGGCAGGTTACGAGCAGTACTTC CASSYGAGYEQYF
. . 12 TRBJ2-7 TRBV28 TGTGCCAGCAGTTTGGGATACTCCGAGCAGTACTTC CASSLGYSEQYF
. . 16 TRBJ2-3 TRBV28 TGTGCCAGCAGGCTAGTGGGGCGGGCGATCACAGATACGCAGTATTTT CASRLVGRAITDTQYF
. TRBD1 16 TRBJ2-2 TRBV6-5 TGTGCCAGCAGTTACGGGCAGGGGGAACACACCGGGGAGCTGTTTTTT CASSYGQGEHTGELFF
. TRBD2 15 TRBJ2-3 TRBV19 TGTGCCAGTAGTGGCCTAGCGGGAGGCGCAGATACGCAGTATTTT CASSGLAGGADTQYF
once . 12 TRBJ2-7 TRBV7-9 TGTGCCAGCAGCGACCAGTACTACGAGCAGTACTTC CASSDQYYEQYF
. . 14 TRBJ2-5 TRBV13 TGTGCCAGCAGCTTAAGGCCAGTCCAAGAGACCCAGTACTTC CASSLRPVQETQYF
. . 15 TRBJ2-3 TRBV7-8 TGTGCCAGCAGCTTATCGGGTTTTAGCACAGATACGCAGTATTTT CASSLSGFSTDTQYF
. TRBD2 17 TRBJ2-1 TRBV11-2 TGTGCCAGCAGCTTAGATCTAGGACTAGCGCTATACAATGAGCAGTTCTTC CASSLDLGLALYNEQFF
. . 15 TRBJ2-1 TRBV7-8 TGTGCCAGCAGCGGACCGGGACCAGACTCCAATGAGCAGTTCTTC CASSGPGPDSNEQFF
. . 12 TRBJ2-3 TRBV10-3 TGTGCCATCAGTGACTACGCAGATACGCAGTATTTT CAISDYADTQYF
. . 15 TRBJ2-1 TRBV29-1 TGCAGCGCCACGGGTGCACAGGGAATCTACAATGAGCAGTTCTTC CSATGAQGIYNEQFF
. . 13 TRBJ2-7 TRBV21-1 TGTGCCACCCGGGACAGGACCTCCTACGAGCAGTACTTC CATRDRTSYEQYF
. . 17 TRBJ1-1 TRBV19 TGTGCCAGTAGTATAGTTTCGGGCGACAGTCCTTACACTGAAGCTTTCTTT CASSIVSGDSPYTEAFF
. . 15 TRBJ1-4 TRBV7-8 TGTGCCAGCAGCTTAGTCAGGTTCCCCAATGAAAAACTGTTTTTT CASSLVRFPNEKLFF
. . 14 TRBJ2-5 TRBV7-8 TGTGCCAGCAGCTTACCGGGAGTAGGGGAGACCCAGTACTTC CASSLPGVGETQYF
. TRBD2 16 TRBJ2-5 TRBV13 TGTGCCAGCAGCAAAGCAGCGGGAGGGCCCGCGGAGACCCAGTACTTC CASSKAAGGPAETQYF
. TRBD1 14 TRBJ2-7 TRBV19 TGTGCCAGTAGTATTTCCGGGACAGCCTACGAGCAGTACTTC CASSISGTAYEQYF
. . 14 TRBJ2-3 TRBV5-1 TGCGCCAGCAGCATCGGAGCTCCTCCAGATACGCAGTATTTT CASSIGAPPDTQYF
. . 15 TRBJ2-1 TRBV6-5 TGTGCCAGCAGTTTTACGGGAATAGGGGTCAATGAGCAGTTCTTC CASSFTGIGVNEQFF
. . 15 TRBJ2-1 TRBV7-9 TGTGCCAGCAGCCTTGCGGGCTGGGAGAGGTATGAGCAGTTCTTC CASSLAGWERYEQFF
. TRBD2 15 TRBJ2-7 TRBV19 TGTGCCAGTAGCCCATCAGCGGGGGACTCCTACGAGCAGTACTTC CASSPSAGDSYEQYF
. TRBD1 11 TRBJ2-7 TRBV27 TGTGCCAGCACCGAGGGGGCCGAGCAGTACTTC CASTEGAEQYF
. TRBD2 17 TRBJ2-1 TRBV7-6 TGTGCCAGCAGCGGCTCCGGTAGGCTAGCGGGAGGTGGGGAGCAGTTCTTC CASSGSGRLAGGGEQFF
. . 15 TRBJ2-1 TRBV5-1 TGCGCCAGCAGCTTGGGGGGGAGCTCCTACAATGAGCAGTTCTTC CASSLGGSSYNEQFF
. . 12 TRBJ2-7 TRBV11-2 TGTGCCAGCAGCTTAGGTGGGAATGAGCAGTACTTC CASSLGGNEQYF
. . 14 TRBJ2-7 TRBV27 TGTGCCAGCAGTTTGGACTTCCGAGCCTACGAGCAGTACTTC CASSLDFRAYEQYF
. . 12 TRBJ2-5 TRBV19 TGTGCCAGTAGCCTCGACCGGGAGACCCAGTACTTC CASSLDRETQYF
. . 17 TRBJ2-7 TRBV11-1 TGTGCCAGCAGTAAAAAAACCGGACGCGTAAGCTCCTACGAGCAGTACTTC CASSKKTGRVSSYEQYF
. . 16 TRBJ2-7 TRBV27 TGTGCCAGCAGTTTGACTAGGGGGTTCCACTCCTACGAGCAGTACTTC CASSLTRGFHSYEQYF
. . 14 TRBJ2-7 TRBV28 TGTGCCAGCAGTTCATGGACAGTCTCCTACGAGCAGTACTTC CASSSWTVSYEQYF
. . 11 TRBJ2-1 TRBV25-1 TGTGCCAGCGAGGGGCCGCTGGAGCAGTTCTTC CASEGPLEQFF
. . 15 TRBJ2-1 TRBV27 TGTGCCAGCAGAGCCGGGGCGGGACCGAACAATGAGCAGTTCTTC CASRAGAGPNNEQFF